The 23 T cell receptor beta chains listed next were all sequenced from one sample in a study of OX40 agonist ivuxolimab in advanced cancers. Generated by immunoSEQ multiplex PCR, the TCRdb table keeps only in-frame clones and is missing some. Of some 50,000 clones in the sample, 90% to 95% are singletons; the top ten hold 11%. Here the sequenced sample was CD4+ or CD8+ T cells sorted from blood, taken in a trial of the OX40 agonist ivuxolimab. All receptors come from an adult with an advanced solid tumor such as melanoma, head and neck, liver or kidney cancer.

CDR3 region: CASSPGRNTIYF. The CDR3 nucleotides read TGTGCCAGCAGTCCCGGTCGAAACACCATATATTTT. The rearrangement uses TRBV6-5 and TRBJ1-3; D is unclear. The V end was cut by 5 bases, the J end by 5 bases, with 7 bases between. Germline lookup yields CDR1 MNHEY and CDR2 SVGAGI. The CDR3 totals 12 residues.

The chain combines TRBV9 with TRBJ1-3; D unresolved. Between the trimmed V and J ends, which lost 4 bases and 4 bases, there was a span of 9 bases. The CDR3 is made up of 13 amino acids. Germline V gives CDR1 SGDLS, CDR2 YYNGEE. The CDR3 nucleotides are TGTGCCAGCAGCCCACCCGACGGAAACACCATATATTTT. It specifies CASSPPDGNTIYF.

The rearrangement links TRBV9 to TRBJ2-1; D may match TRBD1 or TRBD2 (5 bases each). Germline V gives CDR1 SGDLS, CDR2 YYNGEE. V lost 2 bases to trimming and J lost 0 bases, with 15 bases between them. The length of the CDR3 is 17 residues. In nucleotides, the CDR3 is TGTGCCAGCAGCGTCCAGCCGGGAAGGGGCTCCTACAATGAGCAGTTCTTC. Encoded protein: CASSVQPGRGSYNEQFF. Looking up the rest from reference TRBV9 and TRBJ2-1 gives the full variable domain: DSGVTQTPKHLITATGQRVTLRCSPRSGDLSVYWYQQSLDQGLQFLIQYYNGEERAKGNILERFSAQQFPDLHSELNLSSLELGDSALYFCASSVQPGRGSYNEQFFGPGTRLTVL.

This clone was recorded once. The chain joins TRBV29-1 to TRBJ2-2; 7 bases match TRBD1. Germline-derived CDR1 and CDR2 are SQVTM and ANQGSEA. This CDR3 has 15 residues. With V trimmed by 6 bases and J by 3 bases, 10 bases remained unmatched. The CDR3 reads CSVRGLVWDTGELFF. The CDR3 bases are TGCAGCGTAAGGGGGCTGGTATGGGACACCGGGGAGCTGTTTTTT.

The V gene is TRBV7-8, the J gene TRBJ2-5; the D call may be TRBD1 or TRBD2 (6 bases each). Trimming pared 3 bases from V and 5 bases from J, leaving 19 bases between. Germline V gene data show CDR1 as SGHVS and CDR2 as FQNEAQ. The CDR3 runs 16 residues. CDR3 sequence: CASSFYPRGPGETQYF. CDR3 nucleotides: TGTGCCAGCAGCTTCTACCCCCGGGGGCCCGGGGAGACCCAGTACTTC.

This clone occurred once. The chain is built from TRBV28 and TRBJ2-1, with 9 bases fitting TRBD2. This CDR3 comprises 14 residues. Germline CDR1 is MDHEN and CDR2 is SYDVKM. After removal of 6 bases from V and 4 bases from J, the junction contained 4 bases not matched to a gene. CDR3: CASRRGGFYNEQFF. As DNA, the CDR3 is TGTGCCAGCAGGCGGGGGGGGTTTTACAATGAGCAGTTCTTC.

V gene TRBV7-9 combines with J gene TRBJ2-3; TRBD1 matches 9 bases. The CDR3 runs 15 residues. CDR1 SEHNR and CDR2 FQNEAQ come from the germline V gene (reference sequence). The V segment lost 5 bases and the J segment 2 bases; nucleotides outside the gene matches: 5. The CDR3 DNA reads TGTGCCAGCAGCCCCCGGACAGGGGACACAGATACGCAGTATTTT. It codes for CASSPRTGDTDTQYF.

V usage is TRBV27 and J usage is TRBJ1-1; D gene uncertain. The CDR3 extends over 12 amino acids. The V gene's germline CDR1 is MNHEY and CDR2 SMNVEV (reference sequence). Trimming took off 6 bases at V and 0 bases at J, with 5 bases between the two ends. CDR3 bases: TGTGCCAGCAGAGACATGAACACTGAAGCTTTCTTT. As protein: CASRDMNTEAFF.

This chain joins TRBV4-1 and TRBJ2-7, with D tentatively TRBD2 (6 bases). Trimming left V 3 bases short and J 3 bases short, with 15 bases between. The CDR3 extends over 15 amino acids. Germline CDR1 reads MGHRA; CDR2 reads YSYEKL. CDR3 loop: CASSQEGGSFYEQYF. The CDR3 DNA reads as TGCGCCAGCAGCCAGGAGGGTGGCAGCTTCTACGAGCAGTACTTC.

This clone was seen a single time. The chain recombines TRBV7-9 with TRBJ2-2; D possibly corresponds to TRBD1 (6 bases). In germline, CDR1 is SEHNR, CDR2 FQNEAQ (reference sequence). The ends were cut back, 0 bases at V and 3 bases at J, with 11 bases in the middle. This CDR3 is built from 16 residues. The DNA for the CDR3 is TGTGCCAGCAGCTTAGCAAGCCAGGGGTACACCGGGGAGCTGTTTTTT. Amino acid sequence: CASSLASQGYTGELFF.

The chain joins TRBV6-5 to TRBJ2-7, with 8 bases identical to TRBD2. Per the germline V gene, CDR1 is MNHEY and CDR2 is SVGAGI. V dropped 0 bases and J dropped 0; count of bases not matched to a gene: 1. The CDR3 has 15 amino acids. CDR3 residues: CASSYSLAGSYEQYF. The CDR3 DNA sequence: TGTGCCAGCAGTTACTCCCTAGCGGGCTCCTACGAGCAGTACTTC.

CDR3 in amino acids: CASSEVPPWAGFNQPQHF. The DNA for the CDR3 is TGTGCCAGCAGTGAAGTTCCCCCATGGGCAGGTTTTAATCAGCCCCAGCATTTT. V is TRBV6-1 and J is TRBJ1-5; no clear D gene. The CDR3 has 18 amino acids. Trimming stripped 1 base from V and 4 bases from J, with 20 bases between. Germline-derived CDR1 and CDR2 are MNHNS and SASEGT.

This chain joins TRBV6-5 and TRBJ2-7; the D is unclear. Germline V gives CDR1 MNHEY, CDR2 SVGAGI. Trimming took 6 bases from V and 0 from J, leaving 15 bases between them. The CDR3 is 15 amino acids. CDR3 nucleotide sequence: TGTGCCAGCAGCCCCGGAACGGAGCTCTCCTACGAGCAGTACTTC. Its translation: CASSPGTELSYEQYF.

V gene TRBV4-2 combines with J gene TRBJ1-3; weak D call: TRBD1 (6 bases). Germline V gene lookup returns CDR1 LGHNA and CDR2 YNFKEQ. The germline V and J ends were trimmed by 5 bases and 0 bases, with 17 bases remaining between them. This CDR3 region has 17 residues. For the CDR3, the DNA is TGTGCCAGCAGCTCGTCCCGGGACACTAGCTCTGGAAACACCATATATTTT. It is translated as CASSSSRDTSSGNTIYF.

This clone appeared once. The gene calls are TRBV9 and TRBJ2-5, with TRBD2 matching over 8 bases. There are 15 residues in the CDR3. J lost 3 bases, V lost 3 bases, and 7 bases had no gene match. CDR1 and CDR2 (germline): SGDLS, YYNGEE. CDR3 nucleotide sequence: TGTGCCAGCAGCGCGGGAGGGCGGAAGAAAGAGACCCAGTACTTC. It encodes CASSAGGRKKETQYF.

The rearrangement uses TRBV6-6 and TRBJ2-1, with 7 nucleotides matching TRBD2. Per the germline V gene, CDR1 is MNHNY and CDR2 is SVGAGI (reference sequence). The junction had 7 bases not matched to a gene; V was cut back by 5 bases and J by 9 bases. The CDR3 consists of 13 residues. The CDR3 nucleotides are TGTGCCAGCAGTCCGGGACTACAAATTGAGCAGTTCTTC. This encodes CASSPGLQIEQFF.

The genes are TRBV4-3 and TRBJ1-3, with a tentative D call TRBD1 (5 bases). V was cut by 11 bases and J by 5 bases, with 13 bases left in between. The V gene's germline CDR1 is LGHNA and CDR2 YSLEER. This CDR3 has 12 amino acids. CDR3 bases: TGCGCCGTTCAGGGTTACCGAAACACCATATATTTT. Translating it yields CAVQGYRNTIYF.

This chain joins TRBV9 and TRBJ1-1, with D unresolved. CDR3 size: 16 residues. V was clipped by 3 bases and J by 0 bases, with 15 bases between them. Germline lookup yields CDR1 SGDLS and CDR2 YYNGEE. CDR3 loop: CASSELTGQMNTEAFF. As DNA, the CDR3 is TGTGCCAGCAGCGAACTGACGGGTCAAATGAACACTGAAGCTTTCTTT.

This chain uses TRBV4-3 with TRBJ2-1; TRBD1 matches at 8 bases. From germline, CDR1 is LGHNA and CDR2 YSLEER. The CDR3 is 17 residues long. V lost 1 base and J lost 3; bases outside the gene matches: 8. The CDR3 reads CASSQGTGSGRYNEQFF. DNA of the CDR3: TGCGCCAGCAGCCAAGGGACAGGGTCCGGGCGCTACAATGAGCAGTTCTTC.

The DNA of the CDR3 is TGTGCCAGCAGCTTTGGCAGGCCCTACGAGCAGTACTTC. It is translated as CASSFGRPYEQYF. V is TRBV7-9 and J is TRBJ2-7; no definite D call. Looked up from germline, CDR1 is SEHNR and CDR2 is FQNEAQ (reference sequence). The CDR3 consists of 13 residues. The V end was cut by 3 bases, the J end by 2 bases, with 8 bases between.

V usage is TRBV27 and J usage is TRBJ1-2; unclear D gene. CDR1 and CDR2 (germline): MNHEY, SMNVEV (reference sequence). Trimming removed 4 bases from V and 3 bases from J, with 9 bases in between. This CDR3 comprises 13 residues. The CDR3 DNA follows: TGTGCCAGCAGTTGGTCCAGATACTATGGCTACACCTTC. Protein sequence: CASSWSRYYGYTF.

The chain has TRBV6-4 and TRBJ1-6; D is ambiguous. Germline CDR1 reads MRHNA; CDR2 reads SNTAGT. The CDR3 has 19 amino acids. V dropped 4 bases and J dropped 4 bases, with 23 bases sitting between them. The CDR3 coding sequence is TGTGCCAGCAGTGCCCCAGGCGTCTTAGGAAGCCAATATAATTCACCCCTCCACTTT. Its translation: CASSAPGVLGSQYNSPLHF.

The V gene is TRBV5-1, the J gene TRBJ2-1, with no clear D. V was cut by 6 bases and J by 0 bases, with 4 bases left in between. The CDR3 totals 12 residues. CDR1 is SGHRS, CDR2 YFSETQ, per germline. This CDR3 is CASTSSYNEQFF. The CDR3 region has the DNA TGCGCCAGCACCAGCTCCTACAATGAGCAGTTCTTC. Variable domain in full (rest from reference TRBV5-1 and TRBJ2-1): KAGVTQTPRYLIKTRGQQVTLSCSPISGHRSVSWYQQTPGQGLQFLFEYFSETQRNKGNFPGRFSGRQFSNSRSEMNVSTLELGDSALYLCASTSSYNEQFFGPGTRLTVL.